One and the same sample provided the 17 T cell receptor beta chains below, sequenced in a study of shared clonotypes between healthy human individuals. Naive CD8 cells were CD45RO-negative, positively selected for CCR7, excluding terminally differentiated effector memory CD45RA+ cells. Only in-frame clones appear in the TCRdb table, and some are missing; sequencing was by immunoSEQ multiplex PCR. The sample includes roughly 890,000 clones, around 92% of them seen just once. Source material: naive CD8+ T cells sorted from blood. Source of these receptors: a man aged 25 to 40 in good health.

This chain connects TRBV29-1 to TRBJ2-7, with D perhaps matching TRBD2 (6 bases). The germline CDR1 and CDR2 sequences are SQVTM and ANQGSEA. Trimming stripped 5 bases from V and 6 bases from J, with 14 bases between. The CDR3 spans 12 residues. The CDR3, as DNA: TGCAGCGTTAGTTCGGGAGATGCCGAGCAGTACTTC. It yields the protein CSVSSGDAEQYF.

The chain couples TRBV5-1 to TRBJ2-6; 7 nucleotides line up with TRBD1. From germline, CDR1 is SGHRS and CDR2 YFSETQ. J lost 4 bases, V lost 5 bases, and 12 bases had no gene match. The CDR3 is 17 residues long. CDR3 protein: CASSYGTVGPGANVLTF. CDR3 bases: TGCGCCAGCAGTTACGGGACAGTGGGGCCCGGGGCCAACGTCCTGACTTTC.

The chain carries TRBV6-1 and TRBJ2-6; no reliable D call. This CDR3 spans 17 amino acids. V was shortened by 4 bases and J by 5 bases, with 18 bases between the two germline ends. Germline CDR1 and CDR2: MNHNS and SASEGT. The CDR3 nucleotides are TGTGCCAGCAGTGGGTTTACGGAACAAAGTCGGGCCAACGTCCTGACTTTC. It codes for CASSGFTEQSRANVLTF.

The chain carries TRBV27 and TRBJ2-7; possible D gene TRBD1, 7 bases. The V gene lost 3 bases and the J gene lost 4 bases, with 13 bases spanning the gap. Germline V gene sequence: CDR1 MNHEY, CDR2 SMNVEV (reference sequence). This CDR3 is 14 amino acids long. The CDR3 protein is CASSFRSGGYEQYF. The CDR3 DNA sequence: TGTGCCAGCAGTTTTAGGTCAGGGGGGTACGAGCAGTACTTC.

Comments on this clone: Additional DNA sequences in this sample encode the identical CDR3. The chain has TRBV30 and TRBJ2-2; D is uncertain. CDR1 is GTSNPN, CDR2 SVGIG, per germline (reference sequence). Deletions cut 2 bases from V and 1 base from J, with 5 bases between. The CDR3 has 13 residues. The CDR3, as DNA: TGTGCCTGGAGTTCAGGGAACACCGGGGAGCTGTTTTTT. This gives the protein CAWSSGNTGELFF.

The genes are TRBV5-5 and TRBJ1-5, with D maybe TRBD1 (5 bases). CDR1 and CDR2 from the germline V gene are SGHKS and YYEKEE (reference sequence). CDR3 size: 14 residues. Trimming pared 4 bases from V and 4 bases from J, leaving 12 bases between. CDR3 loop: CASSPIAGNQPQHF. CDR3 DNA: TGTGCCAGCAGCCCTATCGCAGGGAATCAGCCCCAGCATTTT.

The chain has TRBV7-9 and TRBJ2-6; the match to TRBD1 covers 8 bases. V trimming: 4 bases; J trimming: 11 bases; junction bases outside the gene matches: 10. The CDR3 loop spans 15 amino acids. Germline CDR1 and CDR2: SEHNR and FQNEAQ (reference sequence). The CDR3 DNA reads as TGTGCCAGCAGCTCGGGACAGGCACGGAACCACGTCCTGACTTTC. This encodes CASSSGQARNHVLTF.

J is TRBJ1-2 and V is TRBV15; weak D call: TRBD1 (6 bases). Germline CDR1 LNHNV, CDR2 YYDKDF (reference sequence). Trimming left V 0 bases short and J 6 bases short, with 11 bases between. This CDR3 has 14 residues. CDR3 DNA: TGTGCCACCAGCAGAGATAGGAGGGGGGATGGCTACACCTTC. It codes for CATSRDRRGDGYTF.

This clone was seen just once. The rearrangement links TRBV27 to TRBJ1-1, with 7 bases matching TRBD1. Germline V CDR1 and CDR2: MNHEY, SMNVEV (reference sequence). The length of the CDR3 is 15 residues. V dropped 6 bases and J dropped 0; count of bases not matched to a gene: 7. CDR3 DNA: TGTGCCAGCAGGACAGGGACCTTCGTGAACACTGAAGCTTTCTTT. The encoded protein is CASRTGTFVNTEAFF.

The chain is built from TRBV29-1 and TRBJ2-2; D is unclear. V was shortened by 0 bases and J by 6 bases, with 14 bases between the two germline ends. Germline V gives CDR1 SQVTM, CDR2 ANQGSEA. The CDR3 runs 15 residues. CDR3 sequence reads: CSVEDRSGLPGELFF. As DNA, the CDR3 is TGCAGCGTTGAAGATAGGTCCGGCCTTCCCGGGGAGCTGTTTTTT.

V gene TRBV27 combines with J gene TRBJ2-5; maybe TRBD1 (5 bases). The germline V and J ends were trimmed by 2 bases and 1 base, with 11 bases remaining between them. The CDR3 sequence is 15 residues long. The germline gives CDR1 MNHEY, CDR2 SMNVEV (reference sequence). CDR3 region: CASSLTPGSQETQYF. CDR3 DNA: TGTGCCAGCAGTTTAACTCCAGGGTCCCAAGAGACCCAGTACTTC.

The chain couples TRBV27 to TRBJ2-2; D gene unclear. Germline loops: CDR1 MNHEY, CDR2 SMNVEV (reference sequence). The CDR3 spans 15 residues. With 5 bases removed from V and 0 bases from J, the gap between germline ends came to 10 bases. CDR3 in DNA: TGTGCCAGCAGTCGTGGCGGAACGAACACCGGGGAGCTGTTTTTT. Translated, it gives CASSRGGTNTGELFF.

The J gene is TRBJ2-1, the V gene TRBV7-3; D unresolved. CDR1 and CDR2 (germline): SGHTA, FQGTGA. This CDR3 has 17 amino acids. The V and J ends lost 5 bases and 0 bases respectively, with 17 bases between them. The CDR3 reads CASSLGLGGHSYNEQFF. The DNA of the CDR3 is TGTGCCAGCAGCCTAGGGCTTGGCGGCCACTCCTACAATGAGCAGTTCTTC.

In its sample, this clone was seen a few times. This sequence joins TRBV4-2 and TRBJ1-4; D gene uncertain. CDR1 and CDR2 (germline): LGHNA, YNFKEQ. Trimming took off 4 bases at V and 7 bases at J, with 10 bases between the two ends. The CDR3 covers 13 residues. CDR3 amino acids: CASSLRLGEKLFF. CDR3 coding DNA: TGTGCCAGCAGCCTCCGGCTCGGTGAAAAACTGTTTTTT.

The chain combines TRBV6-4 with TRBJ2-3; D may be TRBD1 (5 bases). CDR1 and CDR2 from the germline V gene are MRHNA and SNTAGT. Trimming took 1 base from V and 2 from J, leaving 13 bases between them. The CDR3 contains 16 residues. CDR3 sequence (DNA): TGTGCCAGCAGTGACTGGGGCAGGAGCGACACAGATACGCAGTATTTT. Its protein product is CASSDWGRSDTDTQYF.

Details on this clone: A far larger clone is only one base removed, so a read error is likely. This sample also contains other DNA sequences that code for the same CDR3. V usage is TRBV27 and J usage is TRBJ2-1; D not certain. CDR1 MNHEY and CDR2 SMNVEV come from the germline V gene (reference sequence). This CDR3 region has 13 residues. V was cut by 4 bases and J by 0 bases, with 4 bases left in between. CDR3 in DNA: TGTGCCAGCAGTTACAGCTCCTACAATGAGCAGTTCTTC. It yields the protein CASSYSSYNEQFF.

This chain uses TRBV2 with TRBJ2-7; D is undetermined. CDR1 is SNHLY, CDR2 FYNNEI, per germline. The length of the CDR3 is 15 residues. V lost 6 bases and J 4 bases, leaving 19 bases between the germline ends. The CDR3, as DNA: TGTGCCAGCAGGAATGGACCCACCGGCGCATACGAGCAGTACTTC. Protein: CASRNGPTGAYEQYF.